This is a list of T cell receptor beta chains from one sample in a study of cytomegalovirus exposure and HLA in healthy donors. Sequenced by immunoSEQ multiplex PCR; TCRdb stores in-frame clones only, minus some. The sample includes some 130,000 clones, around 80% seen only once; the top ten take around 10%. Sequencing was done on a sample of PBMCs. Source of these receptors: a woman aged 50 to 65 in good health and CMV-seropositive. CDR3s include the opening cysteine and the closing phenylalanine or tryptophan. Each record gives: clone size, D gene, V gene, J gene, CDR3 protein, CDR3 DNA. A D gene is named only where the DNA matches it firmly. Clone size appears in some rows only: once, few, many, or a class for an expanded clone.

>NA|NA|TRBV25-1|TRBJ1-6
CASSPRGSYSPLHF
TGTGCCAGCAGCCCTCGAGGATCCTATTCACCCCTCCACTTT
>NA|NA|TRBV5-5|TRBJ1-2
CASSLGQERHYGYTF
TGTGCCAGCAGCTTGGGGCAGGAACGACACTATGGCTACACCTTC
>NA|NA|TRBV10-3|TRBJ1-3
CAINTGNTIYF
TGTGCCATCAATACTGGAAACACCATATATTTT
>once|NA|TRBV28|TRBJ1-6
CASSLDSPHSPLHF
TGTGCCAGCAGCCTAGACAGTCCCCACTCACCCCTCCACTTT
>NA|TRBD1|TRBV7-9|TRBJ1-5
CASSLFGQGNQPQHF
TGTGCCAGCAGCTTGTTTGGACAGGGCAATCAGCCCCAGCATTTT
>NA|NA|TRBV5-1|TRBJ1-2
CASTKDTSYGYTF
TGCGCCAGCACCAAGGACACGTCCTATGGCTACACCTTC
>NA|NA|TRBV5-6|TRBJ2-2
CASSSIRGKTNTGELFF
TGTGCCAGCAGCTCTATACGAGGGAAAACGAACACCGGGGAGCTGTTTTTT
>NA|NA|TRBV2|TRBJ1-4
CASSAQGFEKLFF
TGTGCCAGCAGTGCTCAGGGATTTGAAAAACTGTTTTTT
>NA|NA|TRBV12-5|TRBJ2-7
CASGLSGPYEQYF
TGTGCTAGTGGTTTGTCAGGGCCCTACGAGCAGTACTTC
>NA|TRBD1|TRBV6-6|TRBJ1-1
CASRARTGYGNTEAFF
TGTGCCAGCAGGGCTAGGACAGGGTACGGGAACACTGAAGCTTTCTTT
>few|NA|TRBV5-1|TRBJ2-3
CASSLGASSTDTQYF
TGCGCCAGCAGCTTAGGGGCGTCTAGCACAGATACGCAGTATTTT
>NA|NA|TRBV28|TRBJ1-3
CASSLRTVAGNTIYF
TGTGCCAGCAGTTTACGCACAGTGGCTGGAAACACCATATATTTT
>NA|NA|TRBV7-9|TRBJ1-1
CASSLQVNTEAFF
TGTGCCAGCAGCCTCCAGGTGAACACTGAAGCTTTCTTT
>few|NA|TRBV5-6|TRBJ1-1
CASSLGVSEAFF
TGTGCCAGCAGCTTGGGAGTGTCTGAAGCTTTCTTT
>NA|NA|TRBV10-1|TRBJ2-2
CASSDILVFGELFF
TGCGCCAGCAGTGACATACTAGTATTCGGGGAGCTGTTTTTT
>NA|TRBD1|TRBV28|TRBJ1-1
CASSFPDRANTEAFF
TGTGCCAGCAGTTTCCCCGACAGGGCGAACACTGAAGCTTTCTTT
>NA|TRBD2|TRBV27|TRBJ2-7
CASSVTGTSRYEQYF
TGTGCCAGCAGCGTTACCGGGACTAGCCGGTACGAGCAGTACTTC
>few|NA|TRBV6-5|TRBJ1-2
CASSPQGHWGYTF
TGTGCCAGCAGCCCACAGGGCCACTGGGGCTACACCTTC
>NA|NA|TRBV6-6|TRBJ1-6
CASSSGLNSPLHF
TGTGCCAGCAGTTCGGGGTTAAATTCACCCCTCCACTTT
>NA|TRBD2|TRBV30|TRBJ2-7
CAWSNRGGVLSYEQYF
TGTGCCTGGAGTAATCGCGGGGGTGTCCTCTCCTACGAGCAGTACTTC
>NA|TRBD2|TRBV4-3|TRBJ2-5
CASSSQRGGTATQYF
TGCGCCAGCAGCTCACAGCGGGGGGGGACTGCAACCCAGTACTTC
>NA|NA|TRBV19|TRBJ1-2
CASSLGEGGGYTF
TGTGCCAGTAGTCTCGGGGAAGGCGGTGGCTACACCTTC
>NA|NA|TRBV10-3|TRBJ1-2
CAISVVQGFGYTF
TGTGCCATCAGTGTAGTACAGGGATTTGGCTACACCTTC
>NA|TRBD2|TRBV7-2|TRBJ2-3
CASSLGLATDTQYF
TGTGCCAGCAGCTTAGGACTAGCCACAGATACGCAGTATTTT
>NA|NA|TRBV7-9|TRBJ1-4
CASSPADEKLFF
TGTGCCAGCAGCCCCGCAGATGAAAAACTGTTTTTT
>NA|TRBD2|TRBV11-2|TRBJ2-1
CASSLGLAGNEQFF
TGTGCCAGCAGCTTAGGCCTAGCGGGAAATGAGCAGTTCTTC
>NA|NA|TRBV28|TRBJ1-6
CASSSGLSLHF
TGTGCCAGCAGTTCTGGACTTTCCCTCCACTTT
>NA|TRBD1|TRBV6-5|TRBJ1-6
CGAGGLNSPLHF
TGTGGAGCAGGGGGTCTTAATTCACCCCTCCACTTT
>NA|NA|TRBV13|TRBJ1-6
CASSSLWGGSPLHF
TGTGCCAGCAGCTCCCTCTGGGGAGGTTCACCCCTCCACTTT
>NA|NA|TRBV27|TRBJ2-2
CASSLVGTPYTGELFF
TGTGCCAGCAGTTTAGTCGGGACACCGTACACCGGGGAGCTGTTTTTT